Included here is one TCR beta chain sequence, with context. This CDR3 spans 16 amino acids. V lost 2 bases to trimming and J lost 0 bases, with 11 bases between them. CDR1 and CDR2 from the germline V gene are ENHRY and SYGVKD. This sample is part of a study of T-cell memory formation after mild COVID-19. MiXCR, run by TCRdb on the 5' RACE reads, gives a single entry per CDR3 protein. Seen here are roughly 300,000 distinct CDR3 sequences, about 16% observed once, and the top ten hold roughly 24%. The chain uses TRBV10-3 and TRBJ2-1; no firm D call. The sample taken for sequencing was PBMCs or a T cell subset sorted from them (not recorded which). The clonotype comes from a man aged 18 to 29 who had mild COVID-19 (a few samples of this study predate the infection). Cell type and time point are not known. The CDR3 coding sequence is TGTGCCATCAGTGAGACCTACATCAGCTCCTACAATGAGCAGTTCTTC. It translates to CAISETYISSYNEQFF.